This T cell receptor (beta chain) was recorded in a study of T cells in Graves' hyperthyroidism and ophthalmopathy. Study-wide points: Blood also contained most expanded thyroid clonotypes above 0.001.

Active moderate-to-severe ophthalmopathy, Clinical Activity Score at least 3, NOSPECS at least 4, under 3 months' duration. Diagnoses were established using clinical symptoms, serum thyroxine and TRAb, thyroid ultrasound and orbital computed tomography. Trimming took off 11 bases at V and 10 bases at J, with 29 bases between the two ends. Germline CDR1 SGHAT, CDR2 FQNNGV. The CDR3 length is 15 residues. A remark on this clonotype: Its specificity is not known.

RNA transcripts served as the template for amplifying TCR beta CDR3 regions. Researchers ran a first-round RT-PCR on the TCR CDR3 using the HTBI primer set. TCRdb fed the multiplex PCR reads into MiXCR, producing one record per CDR3 protein. The table lists approximately 410,000 distinct CDR3 sequences, roughly 14% of them singletons. This chain connects TRBV11-2 to TRBJ1-1; D perhaps matches TRBD1 (6 bases). This sequence was found in a man aged 18 to 35 with Graves' ophthalmopathy. The sample consisted of blood. CDR3 sequence: CAAAPGPGAPSGAFF. DNA of the CDR3: TGTGCCGCCGCCCCGGGTCCGGGGGCACCTTCGGGAGCTTTCTTT.